The subject of this entry is one T cell receptor beta chain. The data stem from a study of T cell changes during pregnancy in multiple sclerosis. Data came from immunoSEQ multiplex PCR; TCRdb stores just in-frame clones and leaves some out. Found here are approximately 47,000 clones, 70% to 90% of them singletons; the top ten hold 1.5% to 2%. Losses at the gene ends were 5 bases for V and 4 bases for J; bases not matched to a gene: 6. This CDR3 has 15 amino acids. Germline V gene data show CDR1 as SGHTA and CDR2 as FQGNSA. The rearrangement links TRBV7-2 to TRBJ1-3, with 9 bases lining up with TRBD1. This specimen was peripheral blood, taken in the first trimester of pregnancy. The sequence was obtained from a female donor with multiple sclerosis, enrolled in a pregnancy study. CDR3 in amino acids: CASSLQGAAGNTIYF. In DNA, the CDR3 is TGTGCCAGCAGCCTACAGGGGGCAGCCGGAAACACCATATATTTT.